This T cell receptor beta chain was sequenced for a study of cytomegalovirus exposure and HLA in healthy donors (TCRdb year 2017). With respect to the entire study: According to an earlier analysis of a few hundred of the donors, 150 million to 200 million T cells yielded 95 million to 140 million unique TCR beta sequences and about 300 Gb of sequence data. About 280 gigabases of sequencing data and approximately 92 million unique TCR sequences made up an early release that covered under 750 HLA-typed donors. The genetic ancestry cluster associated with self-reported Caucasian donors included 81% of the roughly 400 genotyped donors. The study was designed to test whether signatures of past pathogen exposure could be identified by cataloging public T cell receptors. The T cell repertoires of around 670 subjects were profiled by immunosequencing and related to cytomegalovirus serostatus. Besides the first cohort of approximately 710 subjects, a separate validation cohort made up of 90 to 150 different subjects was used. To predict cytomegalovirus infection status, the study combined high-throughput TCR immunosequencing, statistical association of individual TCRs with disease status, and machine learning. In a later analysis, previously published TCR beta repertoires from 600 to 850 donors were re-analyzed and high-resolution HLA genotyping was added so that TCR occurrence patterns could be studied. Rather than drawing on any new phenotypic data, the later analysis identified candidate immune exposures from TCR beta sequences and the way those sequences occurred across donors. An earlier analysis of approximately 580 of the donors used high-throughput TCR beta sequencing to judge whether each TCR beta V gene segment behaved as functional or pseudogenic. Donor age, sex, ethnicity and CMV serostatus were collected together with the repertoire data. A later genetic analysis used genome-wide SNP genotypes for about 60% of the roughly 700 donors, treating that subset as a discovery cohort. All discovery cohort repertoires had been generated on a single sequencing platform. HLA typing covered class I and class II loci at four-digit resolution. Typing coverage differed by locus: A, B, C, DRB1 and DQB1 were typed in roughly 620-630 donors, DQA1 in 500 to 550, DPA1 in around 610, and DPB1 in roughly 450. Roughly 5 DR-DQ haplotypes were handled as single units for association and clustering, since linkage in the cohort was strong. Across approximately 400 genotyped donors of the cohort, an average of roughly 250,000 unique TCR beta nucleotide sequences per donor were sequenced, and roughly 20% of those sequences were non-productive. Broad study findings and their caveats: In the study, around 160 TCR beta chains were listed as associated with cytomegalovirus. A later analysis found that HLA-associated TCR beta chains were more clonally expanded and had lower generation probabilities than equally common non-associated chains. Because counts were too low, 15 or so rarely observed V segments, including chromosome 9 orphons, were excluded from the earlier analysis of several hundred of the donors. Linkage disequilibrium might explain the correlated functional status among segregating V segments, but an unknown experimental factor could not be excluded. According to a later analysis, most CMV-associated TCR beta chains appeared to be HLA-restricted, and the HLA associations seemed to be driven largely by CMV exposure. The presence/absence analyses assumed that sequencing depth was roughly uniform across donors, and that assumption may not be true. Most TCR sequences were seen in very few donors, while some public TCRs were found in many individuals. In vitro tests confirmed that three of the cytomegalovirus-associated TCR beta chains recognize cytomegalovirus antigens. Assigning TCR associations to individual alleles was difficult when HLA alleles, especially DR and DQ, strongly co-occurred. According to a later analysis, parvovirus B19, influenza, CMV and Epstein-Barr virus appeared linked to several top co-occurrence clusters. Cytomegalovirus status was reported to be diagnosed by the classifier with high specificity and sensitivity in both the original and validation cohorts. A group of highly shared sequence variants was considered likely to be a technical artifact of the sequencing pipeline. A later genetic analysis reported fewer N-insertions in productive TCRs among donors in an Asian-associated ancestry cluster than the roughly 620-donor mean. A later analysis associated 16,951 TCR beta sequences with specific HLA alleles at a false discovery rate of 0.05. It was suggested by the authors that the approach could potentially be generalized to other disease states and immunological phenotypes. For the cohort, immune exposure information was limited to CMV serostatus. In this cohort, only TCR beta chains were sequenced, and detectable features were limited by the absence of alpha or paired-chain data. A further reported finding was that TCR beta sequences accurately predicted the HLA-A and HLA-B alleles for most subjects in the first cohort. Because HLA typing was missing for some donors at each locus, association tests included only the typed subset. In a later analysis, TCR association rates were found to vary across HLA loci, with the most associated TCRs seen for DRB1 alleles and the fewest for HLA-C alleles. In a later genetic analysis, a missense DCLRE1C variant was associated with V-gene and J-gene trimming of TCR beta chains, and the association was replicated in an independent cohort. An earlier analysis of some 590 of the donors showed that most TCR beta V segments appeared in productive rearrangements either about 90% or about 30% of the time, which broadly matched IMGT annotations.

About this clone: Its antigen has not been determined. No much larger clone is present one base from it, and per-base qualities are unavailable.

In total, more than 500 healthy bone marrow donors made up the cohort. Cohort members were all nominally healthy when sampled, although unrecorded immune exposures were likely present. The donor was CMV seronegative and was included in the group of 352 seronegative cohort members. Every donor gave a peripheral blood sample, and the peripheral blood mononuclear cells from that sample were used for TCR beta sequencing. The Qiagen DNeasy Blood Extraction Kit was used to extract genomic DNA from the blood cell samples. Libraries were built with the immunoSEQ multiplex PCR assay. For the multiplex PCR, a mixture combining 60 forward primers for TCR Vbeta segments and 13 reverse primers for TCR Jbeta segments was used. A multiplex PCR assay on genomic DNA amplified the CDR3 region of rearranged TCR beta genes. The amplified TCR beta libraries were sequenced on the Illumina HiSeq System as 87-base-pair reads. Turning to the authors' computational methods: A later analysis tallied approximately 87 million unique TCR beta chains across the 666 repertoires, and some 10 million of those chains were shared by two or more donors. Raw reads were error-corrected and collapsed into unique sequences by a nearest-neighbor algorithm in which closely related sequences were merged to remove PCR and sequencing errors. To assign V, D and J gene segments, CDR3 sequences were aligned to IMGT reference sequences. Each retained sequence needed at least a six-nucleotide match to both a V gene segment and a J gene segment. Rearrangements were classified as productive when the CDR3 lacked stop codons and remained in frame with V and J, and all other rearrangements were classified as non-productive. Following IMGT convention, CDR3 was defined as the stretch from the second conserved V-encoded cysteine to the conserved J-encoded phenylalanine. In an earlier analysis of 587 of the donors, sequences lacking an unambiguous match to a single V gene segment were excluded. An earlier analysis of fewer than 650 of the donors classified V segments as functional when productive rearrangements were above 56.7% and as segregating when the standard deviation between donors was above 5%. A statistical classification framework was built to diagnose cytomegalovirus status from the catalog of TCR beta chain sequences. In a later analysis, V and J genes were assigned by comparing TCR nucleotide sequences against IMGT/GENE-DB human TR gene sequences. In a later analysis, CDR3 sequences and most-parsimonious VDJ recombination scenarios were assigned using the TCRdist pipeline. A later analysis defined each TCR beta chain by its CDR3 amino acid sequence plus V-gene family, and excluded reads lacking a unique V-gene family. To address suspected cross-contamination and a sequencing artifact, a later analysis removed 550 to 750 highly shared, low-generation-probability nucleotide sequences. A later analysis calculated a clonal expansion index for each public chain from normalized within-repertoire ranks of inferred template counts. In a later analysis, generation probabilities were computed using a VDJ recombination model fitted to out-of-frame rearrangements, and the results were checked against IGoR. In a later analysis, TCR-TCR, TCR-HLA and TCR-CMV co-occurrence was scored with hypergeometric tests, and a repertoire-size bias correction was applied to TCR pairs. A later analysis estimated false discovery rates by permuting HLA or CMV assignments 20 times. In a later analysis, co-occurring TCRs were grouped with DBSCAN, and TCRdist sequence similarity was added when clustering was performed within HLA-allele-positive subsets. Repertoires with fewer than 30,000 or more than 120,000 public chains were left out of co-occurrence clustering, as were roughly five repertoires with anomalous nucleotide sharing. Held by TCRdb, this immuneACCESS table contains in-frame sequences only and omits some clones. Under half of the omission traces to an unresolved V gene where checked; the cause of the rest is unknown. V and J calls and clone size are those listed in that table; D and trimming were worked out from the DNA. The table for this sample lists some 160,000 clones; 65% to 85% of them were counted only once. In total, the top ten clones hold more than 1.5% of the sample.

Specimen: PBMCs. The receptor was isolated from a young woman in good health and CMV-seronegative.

The sequence in DNA is TGTGCCAGCAGTTACGAACTGAGCTCTGGAAACACCATATATTTT. This is translated as CASSYELSSGNTIYF. The V gene is TRBV7-9 and the J gene is TRBJ1-3; no D gene can be assigned with confidence. Spanning cysteine to phenylalanine, the CDR3 consists of 15 amino acids. CDR3 DNA only is kept here, 45 bases in frame from base 1. Relative to germline, V is 6 bases shorter and J is 0 bases shorter, with 12 bases between their ends. Per the germline V gene (reference sequence), SEHNR is the CDR1 and FQNEAQ is the CDR2.